One sample yielded the 8 T cell receptor beta chains listed below, sequenced in a study of T-cell reconstitution after alpha-beta-depleted transplantation in children. Unique molecular identifiers were incorporated into the prepared TCRbeta library. Using its own MiXCR run on the PCR reads, TCRdb lists one record per CDR3 protein. The sample holds roughly 500,000 distinct CDR3 sequences; about 10% are singletons and the top ten take around 2.2%. Specimen: PBMCs, collected before TCRalphabeta/CD19-depleted stem cell transplant. All receptors derive from a child aged 2 to 15 with inherited bone marrow failure, due to receive a stem cell transplant.

This clonotype was seen ten or more times. V and J are TRBV7-9 and TRBJ2-1, with 9 bases fitting TRBD2. Germline CDR1 and CDR2: SEHNR and FQNEAQ (reference sequence). The CDR3 runs 15 residues. V shed 3 bases, J shed 5 bases, and the junction held 5 bases outside the gene matches. This CDR3 reads CASSFPRGRDNEQFF. CDR3 DNA: TGTGCCAGCAGCTTTCCCCGCGGGAGGGACAATGAGCAGTTCTTC.

This clonotype was detected ten times or more. This chain joins TRBV5-1 and TRBJ2-7, with 9 bases fitting TRBD2. CDR1 and CDR2 (germline): SGHRS, YFSETQ. V gave up 3 bases and J gave up 6 bases; unmatched junction bases: 10. The CDR3 contains 15 residues. CDR3 protein: CASSYVGGRAGEQYF. CDR3 nucleotides: TGCGCCAGCAGCTACGTTGGCGGGAGGGCTGGCGAGCAGTACTTC.

The chain couples TRBV4-3 to TRBJ2-2, with 9 bases lining up with TRBD1. V shed 3 bases, J shed 4 bases, and the junction held 9 bases outside the gene matches. This CDR3 has 17 amino acids. The germline CDR1 and CDR2 sequences are LGHNA and YSLEER. This CDR3 is CASSHLLGQGITGELFF. CDR3 DNA sequence: TGCGCCAGCAGCCACCTTCTCGGACAGGGGATCACCGGGGAGCTGTTTTTT.

This clonotype was observed a few times. V and J are TRBV20-1 and TRBJ2-6, with a possible D match to TRBD1 (6 bases). The CDR3 is 19 amino acids. Trimming removed 2 bases from V and 1 base from J, with 21 bases in between. The germline V gene has CDR1 DFQATT and CDR2 SNEGSKA (reference sequence). This CDR3 is CSARYGWGPGPSGANVLTF. CDR3 DNA: TGCAGTGCTAGATACGGGTGGGGGCCGGGCCCTTCTGGGGCCAACGTCCTGACTTTC.

The table lists this clonotype with many counts. The rearrangement uses TRBV28 and TRBJ2-1; D gene unclear. V was trimmed by 3 bases and J by 7 bases, leaving 10 bases between them. This CDR3 region has 13 residues. In germline, CDR1 is MDHEN, CDR2 SYDVKM. CDR3 protein: CASSLSGPNEQFF. For the CDR3, the DNA is TGTGCCAGCAGTTTGTCAGGACCTAATGAGCAGTTCTTC.

This clonotype was found many times. A junction boundary mismatches the germline segment, possibly from a read error. The chain combines TRBV20-1 with TRBJ2-7, with 11 positions matching TRBD2. The germline CDR1 and CDR2 sequences are DFQATT and SNEGSKA (reference sequence). The CDR3 length is 16 residues. The CDR3 DNA is TGCAGTTGCCGACTCGGGACTAGCGGCCCCTCCAACGAGCAGTACTTC. Amino acid sequence: CSCRLGTSGPSNEQYF.

V and J are TRBV14 and TRBJ2-7; D is perhaps TRBD1 (5 bases). V gave up 0 bases and J gave up 2 bases, with 8 bases separating them. Germline-derived CDR1 and CDR2 are SGHDN and FVKESK. There are 14 residues in the CDR3. The CDR3 bases are TGTGCCAGCAGCCAAGACCCCAGGGCCTACGAGCAGTACTTC. It codes for CASSQDPRAYEQYF.

In its sample, this clonotype was seen many times. The gene calls are TRBV5-1 and TRBJ2-5; 8 nucleotides line up with TRBD1. Germline CDR1 and CDR2: SGHRS and YFSETQ. The V segment lost 4 bases and the J segment 5 bases; nucleotides outside the gene matches: 7. This CDR3 has 14 amino acids. The CDR3 here is CASSPGQGSETQYF. Here the CDR3 DNA reads TGCGCCAGCAGCCCAGGACAGGGAAGCGAGACCCAGTACTTC.